The 25 T cell receptor beta chains below were found in one sample sequenced in a study of T cells in Graves' hyperthyroidism and ophthalmopathy. It was RNA transcripts that yielded the amplified TCR beta CDR3 regions. The primer set for the first-round RT-PCR of the TCR CDR3 was HTBI. TCRdb reanalysed the multiplex PCR reads using MiXCR and keeps one entry per CDR3 protein. The sample records 600,000 to 650,000 distinct CDR3 sequences, 15% to 20% being singletons. The specimen was blood. Receptors originate from a woman between 25 and 40 years old with Graves' hyperthyroidism.

The chain recombines TRBV25-1 with TRBJ2-3; no clear D gene. The germline V and J ends were trimmed by 6 bases and 2 bases, with 9 bases remaining between them. The germline CDR1 and CDR2 sequences are MGHDK and SYGVNS. CDR3 size: 13 residues. The CDR3 loop reads CASRASITDTQYF. Written as DNA, the CDR3 is TGTGCCAGCAGGGCTTCCATCACAGATACGCAGTATTTT.

This chain connects TRBV29-1 to TRBJ2-7; no clear D. V was cut by 5 bases and J by 7 bases, with 18 bases left in between. This CDR3 has 13 amino acids. Germline V gives CDR1 SQVTM, CDR2 ANQGSEA. CDR3: CSVLNGRHNEQYF. As DNA, the CDR3 is TGCAGCGTTCTTAACGGGCGACACAATGAGCAGTACTTC.

The table lists this clonotype with a few counts. The chain is built from TRBV13 and TRBJ2-1, with TRBD2 matching over 9 bases. Germline CDR1 reads PRHDT; CDR2 reads FYEKMQ (reference sequence). The ends lost 5 bases at V and 10 bases at J; junction bases unmatched: 15. The CDR3 length is 16 residues. In DNA, the CDR3 is TGTGCCAGCAGCCCGGCCCCAGCGGGAGGCCGGGGGGAGCAGTTCTTC. It encodes CASSPAPAGGRGEQFF.

The V call is TRBV27, the J call TRBJ2-7, with 11 positions matching TRBD2. Germline V gene data show CDR1 as MNHEY and CDR2 as SMNVEV (reference sequence). After removal of 0 bases from V and 2 bases from J, the junction contained 21 bases not matched to a gene. CDR3 length equals 22 residues. The CDR3 DNA reads as TGTGCCAGCAGTTTATCCCGGCCGATAGGGACTAGCGGAGGGAATACTGCCTACGAGCAGTACTTC. Its translation is CASSLSRPIGTSGGNTAYEQYF.

This clonotype was seen at least ten times. The rearrangement links TRBV28 to TRBJ1-6, with D perhaps matching TRBD1 (5 bases). The CDR3 totals 16 residues. From germline, CDR1 is MDHEN and CDR2 SYDVKM. V was trimmed by 3 bases and J by 4 bases, leaving 13 bases between them. CDR3 sequence: CASSFEVGQYNSPLHF. The CDR3, as DNA: TGTGCCAGCAGTTTCGAGGTGGGGCAATATAATTCACCCCTCCACTTT. The full variable domain, completed using reference TRBV28 and TRBJ1-6, is DVKVTQSSRYLVKRTGEKVFLECVQDMDHENMFWYRQDPGLGLRLIYFSYDVKMKEKGDIPEGYSVSREKKERFSLILESASTNQTSMYLCASSFEVGQYNSPLHFGNGTRLTVT.

This clonotype was seen repeatedly, ten times or more. This chain links TRBV20-1 with TRBJ2-3, with 8 bases lining up with TRBD1. In germline, CDR1 is DFQATT, CDR2 SNEGSKA (reference sequence). Trimming cost V 6 bases and J 3 bases; bases outside gene matches: 8. CDR3 length equals 14 residues. CDR3 in DNA: TGCAGTGCCACTGGGACAGGCAATACAGATACGCAGTATTTT. This encodes CSATGTGNTDTQYF.

This clonotype was picked up a small number of times. A much larger clone is a single base away; this may be a read error. The genes are TRBV27 and TRBJ1-5; tentative D call: TRBD1 (5 bases). V shed 5 bases and J shed 0 bases, with 11 bases lying between them. The CDR3 spans 15 residues. Germline CDR1 and CDR2: MNHEY and SMNVEV (reference sequence). The CDR3 reads CASSEQGTSNQPQHF. The CDR3 region has the DNA TGTGCCAGCAGTGAGCAGGGTACTAGCAATCAGCCCCAGCATTTT.

The J gene is TRBJ1-4, the V gene TRBV5-6; TRBD1 aligns across 9 bases. Germline CDR1 is SGHDT and CDR2 is YYEEEE. This CDR3 is built from 14 residues. The V gene end was trimmed by 2 bases and the J gene end by 11 bases; junction bases not matched to a gene: 7. CDR3 DNA: TGTGCCAGCAGCTTCGGGGACAGGGTCGGGAAACTGTTTTTT. Translating gives CASSFGDRVGKLFF.

The table lists this clonotype with a few counts. The J gene is TRBJ1-1, the V gene TRBV15; D is unresolved. The germline CDR1 and CDR2 sequences are LNHNV and YYDKDF (reference sequence). Between the trimmed V and J ends, which lost 2 bases and 2 bases, there was a span of 12 bases. The CDR3 is made up of 15 amino acids. In DNA form, the CDR3 reads TGTGCCACCAGCAGATGGGATTCGGCCAACACTGAAGCTTTCTTT. Translated: CATSRWDSANTEAFF.

Ten or more counts support this clonotype. DNA of the CDR3: TGTGCCAGCAGCTTAGCGCTTTGGGAGTACGAGCAGTACTTC. Translation: CASSLALWEYEQYF. This chain links TRBV11-1 with TRBJ2-7; possibly TRBD2 for D (5 bases). Germline V lookup: CDR1 SGHAT, CDR2 FQDESV (reference sequence). The CDR3 extends over 14 amino acids. Trimming took 0 bases from V and 4 from J, leaving 10 bases between them.

This chain uses TRBV4-1 with TRBJ1-1; no clear D gene. In germline, CDR1 is MGHRA, CDR2 YSYEKL. The CDR3 spans 16 residues. V was pared by 1 base and J by 1 base, with 13 bases between. The CDR3 protein is CASSQVSGRRNTEAFF. The CDR3 coding sequence is TGCGCCAGCAGCCAAGTCTCCGGGCGGAGGAACACTGAAGCTTTCTTT.

This clonotype was detected many times. CDR3 amino acids: CAWSRRQGQETQYF. The CDR3 nucleotides are TGTGCCTGGAGTCGTAGACAGGGACAAGAGACCCAGTACTTC. The genes are TRBV30 and TRBJ2-5; TRBD1 matches at 7 bases. CDR1 is GTSNPN, CDR2 SVGIG, per germline (reference sequence). The CDR3 has 14 amino acids. Trimming at V came to 2 bases and at J to 2 bases, leaving 5 bases not matched to a gene.

This clonotype has more than one count but fewer than ten. The rearrangement uses TRBV28 and TRBJ1-2; 8 bases match TRBD1. The CDR3 extends over 14 amino acids. V dropped 7 bases and J dropped 4; count of bases not matched to a gene: 8. Germline-derived CDR1 and CDR2 are MDHEN and SYDVKM. The CDR3: CASIRSQGVYGYTF. Written as DNA, the CDR3 is TGTGCCAGCATCAGATCACAGGGGGTCTATGGCTACACCTTC.

The chain employs TRBV19 and TRBJ2-2; D not certain. Trimming pared 6 bases from V and 9 bases from J, leaving 11 bases between. CDR3 length: 12 residues. Per the germline V gene, CDR1 is LNHDA and CDR2 is SQIVND (reference sequence). The CDR3 region has the DNA TGTGCCAGTAGGCGACAAGGAAGGGAGCTGTTTTTT. It translates to CASRRQGRELFF.

This clonotype was counted between two and nine times. This chain connects TRBV6-2 or TRBV6-3 to TRBJ2-1; the match to TRBD2 covers 10 bases. Trimming cost V 7 bases and J 2 bases; bases outside gene matches: 5. Germline values: CDR1 MNHEY, CDR2 SVGEGT. This CDR3 is 15 amino acids long. The CDR3 loop is CASTSSGRAYNEQFF. The CDR3 DNA reads as TGTGCCAGCACCTCGAGCGGGAGGGCCTACAATGAGCAGTTCTTC.

The sample holds a few counts of this clonotype. This rearrangement joins TRBV29-1 to TRBJ1-1; 10 positions agree with TRBD1. Germline lookup yields CDR1 SQVTM and CDR2 ANQGSEA. The CDR3 extends over 14 amino acids. V was pared by 4 bases and J by 12 bases, with 14 bases of the junction left unmatched. This chain's CDR3 is CSVVRSLGQGSTFF. CDR3 sequence (DNA): TGCAGCGTTGTAAGAAGTCTGGGACAGGGGTCGACTTTCTTT.

This clonotype was counted at least ten times. The rearrangement joins TRBV20-1 to TRBJ2-7; D may be TRBD2 (5 bases). This CDR3 is built from 13 residues. CDR1 is DFQATT and CDR2 is SNEGSKA in the germline V gene (reference sequence). V was shortened by 1 base and J by 2 bases, with 9 bases between the two germline ends. The CDR3 here is CSARGTGTYEQYF. CDR3 nucleotide sequence: TGCAGTGCTAGAGGGACTGGAACCTACGAGCAGTACTTC.

CDR3 residues: CASSLAGDFRLSYNEQFF. The DNA for the CDR3 is TGTGCCAGCAGTTTAGCCGGGGATTTTCGCTTATCCTACAATGAGCAGTTCTTC. This chain connects TRBV28 to TRBJ2-1, with D possibly TRBD2 on 5 matching bases. The CDR3 covers 18 residues. Trimming took off 2 bases at V and 1 base at J, with 18 bases between the two ends. Per the germline V gene, CDR1 is MDHEN and CDR2 is SYDVKM.

The rearrangement uses TRBV6-1 and TRBJ2-2; 13 bases are shared with TRBD2. The germline CDR1 and CDR2 sequences are MNHNS and SASEGT. CDR3 length equals 18 residues. With V trimmed by 6 bases and J by 0 bases, 7 bases remained unmatched. CDR3 sequence reads: CASSPGLAGVTNTGELFF. DNA for the CDR3: TGTGCCAGCAGCCCCGGACTAGCGGGAGTTACGAACACCGGGGAGCTGTTTTTT.

This clonotype was detected ten times or more. V gene TRBV9 combines with J gene TRBJ2-1; D gene unclear. Trimming stripped 0 bases from V and 6 bases from J, with 13 bases between. The CDR3 sequence is 15 residues long. Germline values: CDR1 SGDLS, CDR2 YYNGEE. The CDR3 protein is CASSVEVLDSNEQFF. Written as DNA, the CDR3 is TGTGCCAGCAGCGTAGAGGTCCTCGACTCCAATGAGCAGTTCTTC.

This clonotype occurred a few times. CDR3 sequence reads: CAASGNGYTF. The CDR3 nucleotides read TGTGCCGCGAGCGGGAATGGCTACACCTTC. The rearrangement joins TRBV30 to TRBJ1-2; D is undetermined. CDR3 length: 10 residues. V was shortened by 8 bases and J by 6 bases, with 10 bases between the two germline ends. Per germline, CDR1 GTSNPN and CDR2 SVGIG (reference sequence).

This clonotype was seen at least ten times. V and J are TRBV13 and TRBJ2-7, with D unclear. This CDR3 has 14 residues. Trimming cost V 4 bases and J 5 bases, with 15 bases left between them. CDR1 and CDR2 (germline): PRHDT, FYEKMQ (reference sequence). The CDR3 reads CASSSSGPENEQYF. CDR3 sequence (DNA): TGTGCCAGCAGCTCCTCTGGGCCGGAGAACGAGCAGTACTTC.

This clonotype showed up many times. A read error may account for a junction end that differs from germline. The chain uses TRBV6-2 or TRBV6-3 and TRBJ1-1, with D unclear. Germline V gives CDR1 MNHEY, CDR2 SVGEGT. The CDR3 consists of 14 residues. This chain's CDR3 is CASSYGEKNTEAFF. The CDR3, as DNA: TGTGCCAGCAGTTACGGGGAGAAGAACACTGAAGCCTTCTTT.

This clonotype appeared once. V gene TRBV7-2 combines with J gene TRBJ1-1; 7 bases are shared with TRBD1. CDR3 length: 15 amino acids. Germline CDR1 is SGHTA and CDR2 is FQGNSA. The trim removed 8 bases at V and 2 bases at J, leaving 11 bases unmatched. The CDR3 nucleotides are TGTGCCAGCCGTAGGGCAGGGGGTCTAAACACTGAAGCTTTCTTT. Its protein is CASRRAGGLNTEAFF.

The table lists this clonotype with many counts. The rearrangement uses TRBV28 and TRBJ2-5; 7 nucleotides match TRBD1. Germline V gene data show CDR1 as MDHEN and CDR2 as SYDVKM. With 1 base clipped from V and 2 bases from J, the junction kept 10 bases outside the gene matches. This CDR3 contains 17 residues. CDR3 in DNA: TGTGCCAGCAGTTTATTGAGGGGGCCAAAACGGCAAGAGACCCAGTACTTC. This gives the protein CASSLLRGPKRQETQYF. The whole variable domain, filled in from reference TRBV28 and TRBJ2-5, reads DVKVTQSSRYLVKRTGEKVFLECVQDMDHENMFWYRQDPGLGLRLIYFSYDVKMKEKGDIPEGYSVSREKKERFSLILESASTNQTSMYLCASSLLRGPKRQETQYFGPGTRLLVL.